Listed here is a single T cell receptor (beta chain). The data are from a study of Tregs in tolerant kidney transplant recipients. Unmatched junction bases numbered 11, after V lost 5 bases and J lost 4 bases. The CDR3 has 16 amino acids. CDR1 and CDR2 from the germline V gene are SGHVS and FNYEAQ. Generated by immunoSEQ multiplex PCR, the TCRdb table keeps only in-frame clones and is missing some. The sample yields some 110,000 clones, 85% to 95% seen once. The origin of this receptor is a human donor in good health. This chain uses TRBV7-6 with TRBJ2-3; 8 nucleotides line up with TRBD2. Sequencing was done on a sample of CD4+ T cells from blood. CDR3 sequence reads: CASSLQTSVGPDTQYF. CDR3 in DNA: TGTGCCAGCAGCCTCCAGACTAGCGTGGGGCCAGATACGCAGTATTTT.